The 6 T cell receptor beta chains below all came from one sample that was sequenced in a study of blood T cell repertoires in COVID-19. Here immunoSEQ multiplex PCR was the method, and the copy in TCRdb shows in-frame clones only, minus some. The repertoire consists of 320,000 or so clones, with 85% occurring once and the leading ten covering approximately 1.9%. Sample: PBMCs or T cells enriched from blood (not recorded which). These receptors were collected from a woman in her 30s who had been exposed to COVID-19.

Here the CDR3 reads CASSIQPQGIGSPLHF. Written as DNA, the CDR3 is TGTGCCAGCAGCATCCAACCACAGGGTATTGGGTCACCCCTCCACTTT. The chain joins TRBV11-2 to TRBJ1-6; maybe TRBD1 (6 bases). The CDR3 runs 16 residues. CDR1 and CDR2 from the germline V gene are SGHAT and FQNNGV. V dropped 5 bases and J dropped 10 bases, with 21 bases sitting between them.

The genes are TRBV9 and TRBJ1-4; 7 bases are shared with TRBD1. The length of the CDR3 is 15 residues. Germline assignment: CDR1 SGDLS and CDR2 YYNGEE. Trimming took 4 bases from V and 7 from J; bases not matched to a gene: 10. The CDR3 spells CASSFRDSYSEKLFF. The DNA of the CDR3 is TGTGCCAGCAGCTTCCGGGACAGCTATTCTGAAAAACTGTTTTTT.

The rearrangement links TRBV30 to TRBJ1-3, with 10 bases fitting TRBD1. The CDR3 runs to 16 residues. With V trimmed by 5 bases and J by 0 bases, 7 bases remained unmatched. The germline V gene has CDR1 GTSNPN and CDR2 SVGIG (reference sequence). The CDR3 DNA follows: TGTGCCTGGGGCCAAAGGACAGGGGGCTCTGGAAACACCATATATTTT. Translating gives CAWGQRTGGSGNTIYF.

V usage is TRBV12-3 or TRBV12-4 and J usage is TRBJ1-2, with 9 bases that match TRBD1. CDR3 length: 13 residues. With V trimmed by 1 base and J by 8 bases, 2 bases remained unmatched. The CDR3 nucleotides are TGTGCCAGCAGTTTAGGGACAGGGGTAGGCTACACCTTC. Its translation: CASSLGTGVGYTF.

V gene TRBV11-3 combines with J gene TRBJ2-7; TRBD2 matches at 9 bases. Trimming took 5 bases from V and 6 from J; bases not matched to a gene: 11. There are 15 residues in the CDR3. Germline V gene lookup returns CDR1 SGHNT and CDR2 YENEEA. The CDR3 DNA reads as TGTGCCAGCAGCCCACGATCTAGCGGGATCGCCGAGCAGTACTTC. Protein: CASSPRSSGIAEQYF.

The rearrangement uses TRBV6-1 and TRBJ2-1, with D maybe TRBD1 (6 bases). CDR1 MNHNS and CDR2 SASEGT come from the germline V gene. The V and J ends lost 2 bases and 5 bases respectively, with 16 bases between them. There are 16 residues in the CDR3. The DNA for the CDR3 is TGTGCCAGCAGTGAAAGGGACAACGTCTTTAACAATGAGCAGTTCTTC. This sequence encodes CASSERDNVFNNEQFF.